The TCR beta chain described here comes from a study of PD-1 blockade in classical Hodgkin lymphoma. TCRdb's copy holds only in-frame clones and misses some; the assay was immunoSEQ multiplex PCR. The table has roughly 17,000 clones, 80% to 90% seen once. CDR1 and CDR2 (germline): SGHRS, YFSETQ. J was trimmed by 5 bases and V by 0 bases; bases with no gene match: 3. This CDR3 spans 15 amino acids. The time point: cycle 4 day 1 (C4D1), after 5 to 7 weeks of nivolumab. Following autologous stem cell transplantation, relapse occurred in every patient, and exposure to brentuximab vedotin varied. The rearrangement uses TRBV5-1 and TRBJ1-4, with 8 bases fitting TRBD1. Here the sequenced sample was peripheral blood mononuclear cells (PBMCs), taken before the fourth cycle of nivolumab. This TCR was recovered from a human donor with classical Hodgkin lymphoma. This CDR3 is CASSLEGQENEKLFF. The DNA for the CDR3 is TGCGCCAGCAGCTTGGAGGGACAGGAGAATGAAAAACTGTTTTTT.